Included here is one T cell receptor beta chain sequence, with context. As yet, its antigen is unknown. MiXCR, applied by TCRdb to the 5' RACE reads, yields one record per CDR3 protein. The data hold some 280,000 distinct CDR3 sequences, with 15% to 20% observed a single time. These data originate in a study of T-cell memory formation after mild COVID-19. The overall study: TCR clusters were mostly donor specific.

Study-wide results and limits: A second wave of clones peaked on day 37, and their SARS-CoV-2 specificity went unconfirmed. While clones contracting from day 15 to 85 were balanced between CD4 and CD8, later expanders leaned CD4+. Some responding clones appeared in pre-infection memory, suggesting cross-reactive memory joined.

This clonotype was obtained from a man aged 18 to 29 who had mild COVID-19 (a few samples of this study predate the infection). Cell type and time point are not known. Material: PBMCs or a T cell subset sorted from them (not recorded which).

CDR3 sequence (DNA): TGTGCCAGCTCACCCCCAGGGACCCTTAGGCCTGAAGCTTTCTTT. This translates into CASSPPGTLRPEAFF. This chain uses TRBV18 with TRBJ1-1; D possibly corresponds to TRBD1 (5 bases). The germline CDR1 and CDR2 sequences are KGHSH and LQKENI. The V end was cut by 3 bases, the J end by 6 bases, with 17 bases between. This CDR3 contains 15 residues.